This record concerns one T cell receptor (beta chain) sequence. Its target is unknown. Trimming stripped 7 bases from V and 2 bases from J, with 15 bases between. The germline V gene encodes CDR1 SGHRS and CDR2 YFSETQ. This CDR3 comprises 14 residues. Repertoires were generated with immunoSEQ multiplex PCR, while TCRdb's copy carries only in-frame clones and drops some. Found here are about 460,000 clones, approximately 80% of them singletons; the top ten hold about 12%. The entry originates in a study of shared clonotypes between healthy human individuals. Study-level results: Sampling covered blood only; tissue repertoires likely differ. Clonotype sharing among donors, it was expected, would be affected by sequencing depth.

Sequenced input: PBMCs. The TCR was taken from a woman in her forties in good health. Some clones in this sample may be carry-over from other donors' samples. The chain couples TRBV5-1 to TRBJ1-1, with D maybe TRBD1 (5 bases). The CDR3 here is CASGPGPGNTEAFF. CDR3 in DNA: TGCGCCAGCGGACCGGGACCCGGAAACACTGAAGCTTTCTTT.